This T cell receptor beta chain is drawn from a study of regulatory T cells in long-lasting Graves disease. Overall study findings and caveats: Researchers examined only peripheral blood and not thyroid tissue.

This clonotype came up many times. The antigen remains undetermined. Stated time point: newly diagnosed GD, antithyroid drugs for less than 3 months. Researchers made the TCR library from RNA that was extracted from PBMCs. Both iRepertoire HTBI primers and Arm-PCR of CDR3 regions were used to build the TCR beta libraries. TCRdb itself ran the multiplex PCR reads through MiXCR, one entry per CDR3 protein. The sample yields around 450,000 distinct CDR3 sequences, 15% seen once. The CDR3 sequence is 15 residues long. Trimming cost V 7 bases and J 5 bases; bases outside gene matches: 11. In germline, CDR1 is SQVTM, CDR2 ANQGSEA. The same specimen was also included in a second study, on T cells in Graves' hyperthyroidism and ophthalmopathy. From that second work: Ophthalmopathy and stable hyperthyroidism were told apart by a 13 V-J model.

The genes are TRBV29-1 and TRBJ1-4, with 9 bases aligning to TRBD1. The receptor comes from a woman aged 40 to 49 with Graves disease. The sequences come from peripheral blood mononuclear cells (PBMCs), collected at new diagnosis, from a patient treated with antithyroid drugs. CDR3 loop: CSAAPGQGFNEKLFF. The CDR3, as DNA: TGCAGCGCGGCACCGGGACAGGGCTTCAATGAAAAACTGTTTTTT.